These 26 T cell receptor beta chains were sequenced from one sample in a study of T cell repertoires in cytomegalovirus infection (dated by TCRdb to the late 2010s). The listed sequencing device is Illumina HiSeq 1500. The public sequencing data were trimmed at Q25 with fastp and processed into clonotypes with MiXCR by TCRdb, which kept only in-frame beta chains. One record per CDR3 amino acid sequence lists the most common genes and DNA. The sample table records around 310,000 distinct CDR3 sequences; about a sixth of these occur just once. About 11% of the sample is in the top ten clones. Sequenced sample: PBMCs. The origin of the receptors is a human donor in good health (CMV status not recorded). Some clones in this sample may be carry-over from other donors' samples.

The chain employs TRBV28 and TRBJ2-7; weak D call: TRBD1 (6 bases). V lost 5 bases and J lost 6, with 11 bases in between. This CDR3 contains 12 residues. The germline V gene encodes CDR1 MDHEN and CDR2 SYDVKM. As DNA, the CDR3 is TGTGCCAGCAGTACCACAGGGTCCGAGCAGTACTTC. The encoded protein is CASSTTGSEQYF.

This rearrangement joins TRBV19 to TRBJ2-3; D gene uncertain. V lost 5 bases to trimming and J lost 1 base, with 13 bases between them. The germline V gene encodes CDR1 LNHDA and CDR2 SQIVND (reference sequence). The CDR3 has 15 amino acids. The CDR3 loop reads CASSPEWTGTDTQYF. The CDR3 nucleotides read TGTGCCAGTAGTCCAGAGTGGACCGGCACAGATACGCAGTATTTT. Looking up the rest from reference TRBV19 and TRBJ2-3 gives the full variable domain: DGGITQSPKYLFRKEGQNVTLSCEQNLNHDAMYWYRQDPGQGLRLIYYSQIVNDFQKGDIAEGYSVSREKKESFPLTVTSAQKNPTAFYLCASSPEWTGTDTQYFGPGTRLTVL.

This clonotype turned up a few times. The rearrangement joins TRBV27 to TRBJ1-2, with no clear D. Trimming removed 3 bases from V and 8 bases from J, with 16 bases in between. The CDR3 length is 14 residues. Germline V lookup: CDR1 MNHEY, CDR2 SMNVEV (reference sequence). CDR3 sequence (DNA): TGTGCCAGCAGTTTCTCACCCAGGTCCGGCGGCTACACCTTC. Residues: CASSFSPRSGGYTF.

This clonotype was recorded many times. This chain links TRBV12-3 or TRBV12-4 with TRBJ2-2, with 7 bases lining up with TRBD1. The J segment lost 7 bases and the V segment lost 6 bases, leaving 8 bases of the junction unmatched. This CDR3 region has 14 residues. The CDR3 loop is CASSPRTGGGELFF. CDR3 nucleotide sequence: TGTGCCAGCAGCCCGAGGACAGGCGGCGGGGAGCTGTTTTTT.

This clonotype was observed at least ten times. This chain uses TRBV5-1 with TRBJ2-1, with no clear D. Germline CDR1 reads SGHRS; CDR2 reads YFSETQ. V was trimmed by 4 bases and J by 4 bases, leaving 15 bases between them. The length of the CDR3 is 15 residues. The CDR3 here is CASSKETGQYNEQFF. As DNA, the CDR3 is TGCGCCAGCAGCAAAGAGACGGGCCAGTACAATGAGCAGTTCTTC.

This chain's CDR3 is CASRSSSDTQYF. The DNA of the CDR3 is TGTGCCAGCAGAAGTAGCTCAGATACGCAGTATTTT. V is TRBV2 and J is TRBJ2-3; D not certain. The CDR3 runs 12 residues. Germline V gene sequence: CDR1 SNHLY, CDR2 FYNNEI. Trimming pared 6 bases from V and 4 bases from J, leaving 8 bases between.

Ten or more counts support this clonotype. The rearrangement joins TRBV4-2 to TRBJ2-3; D possibly corresponds to TRBD2 (7 bases). Looked up from germline, CDR1 is LGHNA and CDR2 is YNFKEQ. Trimming took off 1 base at V and 3 bases at J, with 17 bases between the two ends. The CDR3 loop spans 17 amino acids. Written as DNA, the CDR3 is TGTGCCAGCAGCCAAGGAGGAGGGGGGGCCGGTACAGATACGCAGTATTTT. This sequence encodes CASSQGGGGAGTDTQYF.

Ten or more counts support this clonotype. The rearrangement joins TRBV11-2 to TRBJ2-7, with D possibly being TRBD1 (5 bases). The CDR3 loop spans 14 amino acids. CDR1 is SGHAT, CDR2 FQNNGV, per germline. The V gene lost 2 bases and the J gene lost 3 bases, with 11 bases spanning the gap. The CDR3 DNA reads as TGTGCCAGCAGCTTAAGTCAGGGAAGCTACGAGCAGTACTTC. The encoded protein is CASSLSQGSYEQYF. The entire variable domain, with the rest obtained from reference TRBV11-2 and TRBJ2-7, is as follows: EAGVAQSPRYKIIEKRQSVAFWCNPISGHATLYWYQQILGQGPKLLIQFQNNGVVDDSQLPKDRFSAERLKGVDSTLKIQPAKLEDSAVYLCASSLSQGSYEQYFGPGTRLTVT.

This clonotype was picked up many times. The chain has TRBV7-9 and TRBJ1-1, with D hard to call. With 5 bases removed from V and 8 bases from J, the gap between germline ends came to 12 bases. The CDR3 runs to 12 residues. Germline V gene data show CDR1 as SEHNR and CDR2 as FQNEAQ (reference sequence). CDR3 amino acids: CASSSAPGEAFF. DNA of the CDR3: TGTGCCAGCAGCAGTGCCCCGGGGGAAGCTTTCTTT.

This clonotype has a count of ten or more. The rearrangement links TRBV20-1 to TRBJ1-2; D is unresolved. V lost 0 bases and J lost 2, with 7 bases in between. Germline CDR1 is DFQATT and CDR2 is SNEGSKA (reference sequence). The CDR3 runs 13 residues. CDR3 in amino acids: CSAREPINYGYTF. CDR3 nucleotides: TGCAGTGCTAGAGAACCGATAAACTATGGCTACACCTTC.

This clonotype appeared many times. V usage is TRBV12-3 or TRBV12-4 and J usage is TRBJ2-7; a possible D gene is TRBD2 (5 bases). Trimming took off 3 bases at V and 3 bases at J, with 6 bases between the two ends. CDR3 length: 12 residues. CDR3 sequence: CASSFEGYEQYF. CDR3 nucleotide sequence: TGTGCCAGCAGTTTTGAGGGCTACGAGCAGTACTTC.

The chain joins TRBV6-4 to TRBJ2-3; 8 nucleotides match TRBD2. This CDR3 contains 15 residues. Germline CDR1 is MRHNA and CDR2 is SNTAGT. After removal of 6 bases from V and 2 bases from J, the junction contained 7 bases not matched to a gene. The CDR3 region is CASRLAGYPTDTQYF. DNA for the CDR3: TGTGCCAGCAGATTAGCGGGGTATCCCACAGATACGCAGTATTTT.

The table lists this clonotype with many counts. The chain couples TRBV6-1 to TRBJ1-4, with a weak D call TRBD1 (5 bases). Trimming took 7 bases from V and 5 from J, leaving 17 bases between them. This CDR3 comprises 15 residues. Per the germline V gene, CDR1 is MNHNS and CDR2 is SASEGT. CDR3 loop: CASTPAGGGNEKLFF. The CDR3 nucleotides are TGTGCCAGCACCCCCGCCGGGGGGGGGAATGAAAAACTGTTTTTT.

The V call is TRBV7-4, the J call TRBJ2-3; 8 nucleotides agree with TRBD1. The CDR3 totals 12 residues. The germline CDR1 and CDR2 sequences are SGHVT and SQSDAQ. V shed 1 base and J 11 bases; nucleotides not matched to a gene: 2. In DNA form, the CDR3 reads TGTGCCAGCAGCTTAGAACAGGGGGTGCAGTATTTT. The encoded protein is CASSLEQGVQYF.

J is TRBJ1-3 and V is TRBV20-1; D gene ambiguous. This CDR3 contains 14 residues. The germline V gene has CDR1 DFQATT and CDR2 SNEGSKA (reference sequence). V lost 7 bases and J lost 0, with 13 bases in between. CDR3 amino acids: CSVPNADSGNTIYF. The CDR3 coding sequence is TGCAGTGTCCCGAACGCGGACTCTGGAAACACCATATATTTT.

This clonotype was recorded a few times. The chain uses TRBV20-1 and TRBJ2-3; 9 positions match TRBD2. Germline V gene sequence: CDR1 DFQATT, CDR2 SNEGSKA (reference sequence). The V gene end was trimmed by 3 bases and the J gene end by 1 base; junction bases not matched to a gene: 2. The CDR3 sequence is 14 residues long. The CDR3 is CSARPSGGTDTQYF. In DNA form, the CDR3 reads TGCAGTGCTAGGCCTAGCGGGGGCACAGATACGCAGTATTTT.

This clonotype was found many times. The J gene is TRBJ1-6, the V gene TRBV20-1; a possible D gene is TRBD1 (6 bases). The V end lost 6 bases, the J end lost 7 bases, and 10 bases lay between the germline ends. Germline V CDR1 and CDR2: DFQATT, SNEGSKA (reference sequence). The CDR3 totals 12 residues. The CDR3 region is CSARTENSPLHF. The CDR3 nucleotides read TGCAGTGCCCGGACAGAGAATTCACCCCTCCACTTT.

This clonotype appeared many times. The rearrangement links TRBV7-6 to TRBJ2-5; D tentatively reads TRBD1 or TRBD2 (5 bases each). Trimming cost V 10 bases and J 4 bases, with 22 bases left between them. Per germline, CDR1 SGHVS and CDR2 FNYEAQ. The CDR3 spans 15 residues. CDR3 region: CATTPLGATSETQYF. The DNA of the CDR3 is TGTGCCACCACTCCACTAGGGGCTACCTCAGAGACCCAGTACTTC.

A few counts support this clonotype. CDR3 amino acids: CASSSDGSNQPQHF. The CDR3 region has the DNA TGTGCCAGCAGTTCTGACGGTAGCAATCAGCCCCAGCATTTT. This sequence joins TRBV12-3 or TRBV12-4 and TRBJ1-5; D remains unclear. This CDR3 has 14 residues. Trimming removed 4 bases from V and 0 bases from J, with 7 bases in between.

This clonotype was found many times. The chain is built from TRBV7-2 and TRBJ2-4, with 8 bases fitting TRBD1. There are 17 residues in the CDR3. CDR1 SGHTA and CDR2 FQGNSA come from the germline V gene. The ends lost 2 bases at V and 1 base at J; junction bases unmatched: 7. As DNA, the CDR3 is TGTGCCAGCAGCTTACGGACAGGGCGTTTGGCCAAAAACATTCAGTACTTC. Protein sequence: CASSLRTGRLAKNIQYF. Filled out from reference TRBV7-2 and TRBJ2-4, the complete variable domain reads GAGVSQSPSNKVTEKGKDVELRCDPISGHTALYWYRQSLGQGLEFLIYFQGNSAPDKSGLPSDRFSAERTGGSVSTLTIQRTQQEDSAVYLCASSLRTGRLAKNIQYFGAGTRLSVL.

Comments on this clonotype: One junction end does not reproduce the germline sequence, and a read error may be involved. In DNA, the CDR3 is TGTGCCAGCAGCACAGGGCCCAGCTCCTATATTTCACCCCTCCACTTT. Translating it yields CASSTGPSSYISPLHF. The V and J genes are TRBV25-1 and TRBJ1-6, with a tentative D call TRBD1 (6 bases). The CDR3 consists of 16 residues. The germline gives CDR1 MGHDK, CDR2 SYGVNS.

This clonotype turned up a few times. The CDR3 is CASSLGQGDEKLFF. The CDR3 nucleotides are TGCGCCAGCAGCTTGGGACAGGGGGATGAAAAACTGTTTTTT. The gene calls are TRBV5-1 and TRBJ1-4, with TRBD1 matching over 9 bases. This CDR3 spans 14 amino acids. Germline CDR1 is SGHRS and CDR2 is YFSETQ. After removal of 0 bases from V and 6 bases from J, the junction contained 0 bases not matched to a gene.

The chain recombines TRBV28 with TRBJ2-3; 9 nucleotides match TRBD1. The CDR3 sequence is 17 residues long. In germline, CDR1 is MDHEN, CDR2 SYDVKM. J was trimmed by 4 bases and V by 4 bases; bases with no gene match: 12. DNA for the CDR3: TGTGCCAGCAGTTACCCGGCGGGACAGGGCCTCCCAGATACGCAGTATTTT. Translated: CASSYPAGQGLPDTQYF. The whole variable domain, filled in from reference TRBV28 and TRBJ2-3, reads DVKVTQSSRYLVKRTGEKVFLECVQDMDHENMFWYRQDPGLGLRLIYFSYDVKMKEKGDIPEGYSVSREKKERFSLILESASTNQTSMYLCASSYPAGQGLPDTQYFGPGTRLTVL.

This clonotype was detected ten times or more. This chain uses TRBV11-1 with TRBJ2-1; no clear D. The CDR3 contains 13 residues. The V end lost 6 bases, the J end lost 10 bases, and 16 bases lay between the germline ends. Germline V gene data show CDR1 as SGHAT and CDR2 as FQDESV (reference sequence). CDR3 sequence: CASRLRHPEEQFF. The CDR3 DNA reads TGTGCCAGCAGACTTAGACACCCAGAAGAGCAGTTCTTC.

This clonotype appeared a few times. V is TRBV20-1 and J is TRBJ2-2; 12 bases fit TRBD2. Per germline, CDR1 DFQATT and CDR2 SNEGSKA (reference sequence). The CDR3 consists of 16 residues. J gave up 5 bases and V 0 bases, and 4 bases lay outside the gene matches. The CDR3 nucleotides are TGCAGTGCTAGAGAGGCTAGCGGGGGGGGAACCGGGGAGCTGTTTTTT. Encoded protein: CSAREASGGGTGELFF.

This clonotype was found many times. The chain's CDR3 is CASSSTGLSYEQYF. CDR3 DNA sequence: TGTGCCAGCAGCTCAACAGGGTTGTCCTACGAGCAGTACTTC. V and J are TRBV7-2 and TRBJ2-7, with D maybe TRBD1 (6 bases). CDR3 length: 14 amino acids. Trimming removed 4 bases at V and 1 base at J, with 11 bases between. From germline, CDR1 is SGHTA and CDR2 FQGNSA. The full variable domain, completed using reference TRBV7-2 and TRBJ2-7, is GAGVSQSPSNKVTEKGKDVELRCDPISGHTALYWYRQSLGQGLEFLIYFQGNSAPDKSGLPSDRFSAERTGGSVSTLTIQRTQQEDSAVYLCASSSTGLSYEQYFGPGTRLTVT.